The clone carrying this T cell receptor beta chain has only a few counts. As yet, its antigen is unknown. This record belongs to a study of cytomegalovirus exposure and HLA in healthy donors. PCR involved 60 Vbeta and 13 Jbeta primers. Sequencing used immunoSEQ multiplex PCR; TCRdb keeps in-frame clones, though not all of them. The repertoire holds about 200,000 clones, around 86% seen once, with 1% to 1.5% in the top ten. Study-wide results and caveats: Most TCR beta V segments were productive about 87% or about 30% of the time in an earlier analysis. There were several of the most significant clusters that appeared linked to common viral pathogens in a later analysis.

This TCR came from a man younger than 40 in good health and CMV-seronegative. The sequencing sample was made of PBMCs.

CDR3: CASGGVKPQHF. Written as DNA, the CDR3 is TGTGCCAGCGGGGGGGTGAAGCCCCAGCATTTT. This chain links TRBV28 with TRBJ1-5, with a weak D call TRBD1 (5 bases). V dropped 8 bases and J dropped 8 bases, with 10 bases sitting between them. The germline gives CDR1 MDHEN, CDR2 SYDVKM. The CDR3 runs 11 residues.